The sequence of this T cell receptor (beta chain) was determined in a study of CD4 T cells in relation to SARS-CoV-2 and coronaviruses. Before the COVID-19 pandemic, during about 2011-2019, CD4+ T cells were taken from unexposed donors. After roughly ten days of culture, CD4+ T cells were isolated. Assay: immunoSEQ multiplex PCR; the TCRdb copy retains only in-frame clones and omits some. This sample carries some 26,000 clones, 74% of them seen once, and the ten largest clones take roughly 25%. This CDR3 has 16 residues. V dropped 5 bases and J dropped 0 bases, with 16 bases sitting between them. From germline, CDR1 is MNHEY and CDR2 SVGEGT. As for this clone: The antigen is undetermined.

The chain has TRBV6-2 or TRBV6-3 and TRBJ1-1; possible D gene TRBD1, 6 bases. Sequencing was carried out using CD4+ T cells from PBMCs, cultured in vitro. The origin of this receptor is a human donor in good health. CDR3 residues: CASSRLQGNVNTEAFF. The CDR3, as DNA: TGTGCCAGCAGTAGACTCCAGGGGAACGTGAACACTGAAGCTTTCTTT.